This T cell receptor beta chain emerged from a study of T cell repertoires in cytomegalovirus infection. Study at large: Public TCR beta signature analysis indicated the presence of both CMV infection and matching HLA type.

Trimming left V 6 bases short and J 5 bases short, with 16 bases between. Germline CDR1 and CDR2: SEHNR and FQNEAQ (reference sequence). The CDR3 length is 14 residues. The study, taken as a whole, reports: Across the ex vivo response, the dominant clonotypes were HLA-C-restricted CMV-specific TCR beta clonotypes.

Comments on this clonotype: Its antigen is currently unknown.

TCRdb redid the calling of the reads with MiXCR, one entry per CDR3 protein. Among around 530,000 distinct CDR3 sequences, less than 30% were seen once, and the ten largest hold less than 15%. The sample comprised PBMCs. This chain connects TRBV7-9 to TRBJ2-5, with D perhaps assigned TRBD1 or TRBD2 (7 bases each). This TCR was recovered from a human donor in good health (CMV status not recorded). Some clones in this sample may be carry-over from other donors' samples. CDR3 nucleotides: TGTGCCAGCAGTCAGACCAGGGGGGGGGAGACCCAGTACTTC. Protein product: CASSQTRGGETQYF.